The table lists the clone carrying this TCR beta chain with a few counts. Its antigen is undetermined. The data were obtained in a study of T cell repertoires in cytomegalovirus infection. As for the study in general: From public TCR beta signatures came an indication of both CMV infection and matching HLA type. Study outcomes and limitations: HLA-C-restricted CMV clonotypes gave the most frequent clonotype in two of eight donors. Summed frequency of public TCR beta families distinguished CMV carriers with the relevant HLA.

TCRdb redid the calling of the reads with MiXCR, one entry per CDR3 protein. Of about 740,000 distinct CDR3 sequences in the sample, less than 40% were seen once. The CDR3 spans 18 residues. Germline CDR1 is LNHDA and CDR2 is SQIVND (reference sequence). V trimming: 1 base; J trimming: 2 bases; junction bases outside the gene matches: 9. This rearrangement joins TRBV19 to TRBJ2-5, with 11 positions matching TRBD2. The source of this sequence is a human donor in good health (CMV status not recorded). Some clones in this sample may be carry-over from other donors' samples. The material sequenced was PBMCs. For the CDR3, the DNA is TGTGCCAGTAGTATAGTTCTAGCGGGGGGCCAGAGACAAGAGACCCAGTACTTC. Protein product: CASSIVLAGGQRQETQYF.